A single sample gave rise to the 2 T cell receptor beta chains below, sequenced in a study of cytomegalovirus exposure and HLA in healthy donors. The PCR made use of 60 Vbeta and 13 Jbeta primers. Generated by immunoSEQ multiplex PCR, the TCRdb table keeps only in-frame clones and is missing some. This sample has 150,000 to 200,000 clones, with around 80% found just once. Sequenced: PBMCs. These receptor sequences come from a female donor in good health and CMV-seronegative.

This clone showed up just a few times. The chain links TRBV7-2 to TRBJ1-5, with D hard to call. The CDR3 loop spans 15 amino acids. CDR1 is SGHTA and CDR2 is FQGNSA in the germline V gene. Trimming shortened V by 5 bases and J by 3 bases, and 14 bases separated the two germline ends. This chain's CDR3 is CASSPGLHHNQPQHF. The DNA for the CDR3 is TGTGCCAGCAGCCCAGGACTGCACCACAATCAGCCCCAGCATTTT.

V usage is TRBV30 and J usage is TRBJ1-6; D gene unclear. The CDR3 loop spans 14 amino acids. The V end was cut by 0 bases, the J end by 7 bases, with 10 bases between. The germline V gene encodes CDR1 GTSNPN and CDR2 SVGIG (reference sequence). The CDR3 region is CAWSVRGVNSPLHF. CDR3 in DNA: TGTGCCTGGAGTGTACGCGGGGTAAATTCACCCCTCCACTTT.